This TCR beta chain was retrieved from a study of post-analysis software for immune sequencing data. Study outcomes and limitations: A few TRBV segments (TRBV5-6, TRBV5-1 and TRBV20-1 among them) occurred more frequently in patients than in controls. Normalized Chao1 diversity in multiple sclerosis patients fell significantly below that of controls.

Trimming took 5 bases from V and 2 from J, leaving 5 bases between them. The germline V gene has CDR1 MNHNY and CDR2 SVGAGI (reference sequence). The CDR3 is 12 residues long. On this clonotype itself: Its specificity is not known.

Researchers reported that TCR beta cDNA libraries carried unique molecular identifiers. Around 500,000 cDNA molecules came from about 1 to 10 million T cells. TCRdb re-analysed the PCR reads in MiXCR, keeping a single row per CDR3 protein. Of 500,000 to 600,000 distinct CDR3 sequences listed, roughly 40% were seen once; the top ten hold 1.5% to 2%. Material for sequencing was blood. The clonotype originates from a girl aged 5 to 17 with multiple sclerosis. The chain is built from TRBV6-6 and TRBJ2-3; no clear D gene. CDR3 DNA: TGTGCCAGCAGTAAACTCACAGATACGCAGTATTTT. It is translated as CASSKLTDTQYF.